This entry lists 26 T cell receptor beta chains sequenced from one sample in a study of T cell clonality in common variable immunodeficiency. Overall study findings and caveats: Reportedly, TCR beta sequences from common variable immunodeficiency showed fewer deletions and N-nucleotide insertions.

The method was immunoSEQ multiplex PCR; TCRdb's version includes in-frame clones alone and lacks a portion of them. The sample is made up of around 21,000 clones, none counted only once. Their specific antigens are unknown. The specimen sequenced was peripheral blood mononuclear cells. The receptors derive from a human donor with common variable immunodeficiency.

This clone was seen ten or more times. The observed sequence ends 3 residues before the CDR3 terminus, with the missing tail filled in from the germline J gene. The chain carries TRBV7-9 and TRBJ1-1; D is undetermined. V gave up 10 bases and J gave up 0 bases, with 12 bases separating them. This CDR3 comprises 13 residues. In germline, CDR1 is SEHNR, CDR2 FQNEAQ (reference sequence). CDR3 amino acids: CAILAQLNTEAFF. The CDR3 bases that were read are TGTGCCATCCTAGCACAGCTGAACACTGAA. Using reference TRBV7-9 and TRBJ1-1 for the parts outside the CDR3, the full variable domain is DTGVSQNPRHKITKRGQNVTFRCDPISEHNRLYWYRQTLGQGPEFLTYFQNEAQLEKSRLLSDRFSAERPKGSFSTLEIQRTEQGDSAMYLCAILAQLNTEAFFGQGTRLTVV.

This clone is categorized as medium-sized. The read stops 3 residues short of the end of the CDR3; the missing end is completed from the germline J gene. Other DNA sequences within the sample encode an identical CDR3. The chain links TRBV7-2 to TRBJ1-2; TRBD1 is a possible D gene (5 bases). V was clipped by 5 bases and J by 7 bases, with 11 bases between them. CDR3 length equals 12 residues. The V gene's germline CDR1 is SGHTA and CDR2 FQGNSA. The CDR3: CASSLDSGGYTF. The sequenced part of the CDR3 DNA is TGTGCCAGCAGCCTAGACAGCGGTGGC. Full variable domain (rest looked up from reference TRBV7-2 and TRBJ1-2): GAGVSQSPSNKVTEKGKDVELRCDPISGHTALYWYRQSLGQGLEFLIYFQGNSAPDKSGLPSDRFSAERTGGSVSTLTIQRTQQEDSAVYLCASSLDSGGYTFGSGTRLTVV.

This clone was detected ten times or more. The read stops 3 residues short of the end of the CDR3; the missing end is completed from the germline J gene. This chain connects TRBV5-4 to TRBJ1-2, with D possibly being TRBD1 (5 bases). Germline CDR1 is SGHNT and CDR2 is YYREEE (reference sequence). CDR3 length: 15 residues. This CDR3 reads CASSLAVRQGSSYTF. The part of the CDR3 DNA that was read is TGTGCCAGCAGCTTGGCGGTTAGGCAGGGAAGTAGC.

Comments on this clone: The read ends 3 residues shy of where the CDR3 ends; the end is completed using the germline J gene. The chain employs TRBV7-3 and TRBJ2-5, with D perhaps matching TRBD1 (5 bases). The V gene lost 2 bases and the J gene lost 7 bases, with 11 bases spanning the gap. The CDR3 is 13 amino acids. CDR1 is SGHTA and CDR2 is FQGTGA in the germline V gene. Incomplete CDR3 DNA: TGTGCCAGCAGCTTAGACCACCAGGGGACC. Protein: CASSLDHQGT. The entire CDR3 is CASSLDHQGTQYF.

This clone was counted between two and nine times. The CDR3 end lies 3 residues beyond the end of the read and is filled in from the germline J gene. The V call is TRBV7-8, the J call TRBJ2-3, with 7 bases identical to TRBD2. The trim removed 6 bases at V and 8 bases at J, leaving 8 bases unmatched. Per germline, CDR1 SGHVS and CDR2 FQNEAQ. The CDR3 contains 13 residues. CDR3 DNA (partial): TGTGCCAGCAGTGACGGGACTATCCCTACG. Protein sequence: CASSDGTIPT. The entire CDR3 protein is CASSDGTIPTQYF.

CDR3 sequence: CASSSGAPGGAFF. The sequenced CDR3 bases are TGTGCCAGCAGTTCCGGGGCCCCGGGGGGA. V usage is TRBV2 and J usage is TRBJ1-1; tentatively, D is TRBD1 (5 bases). The CDR3 goes on 3 residues after the read ends, and that part is filled in from the germline J gene. Germline CDR1 is SNHLY and CDR2 is FYNNEI. This CDR3 is 13 amino acids long.

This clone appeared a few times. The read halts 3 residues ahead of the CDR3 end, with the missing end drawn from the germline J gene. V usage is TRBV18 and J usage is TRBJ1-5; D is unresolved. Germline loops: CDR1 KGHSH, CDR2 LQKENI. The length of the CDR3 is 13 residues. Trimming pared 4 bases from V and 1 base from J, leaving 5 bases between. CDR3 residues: CASSLASNQPQHF. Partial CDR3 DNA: TGTGCCAGCTCACTAGCAAGCAATCAGCCC.

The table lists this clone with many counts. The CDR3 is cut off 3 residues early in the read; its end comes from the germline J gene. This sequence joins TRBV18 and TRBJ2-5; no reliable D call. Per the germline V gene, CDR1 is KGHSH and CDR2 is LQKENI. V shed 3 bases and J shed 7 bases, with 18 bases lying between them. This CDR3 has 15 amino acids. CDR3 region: CASSPPNSERRTQYF. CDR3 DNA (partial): TGTGCCAGCTCACCCCCAAACAGTGAAAGACGGACC.

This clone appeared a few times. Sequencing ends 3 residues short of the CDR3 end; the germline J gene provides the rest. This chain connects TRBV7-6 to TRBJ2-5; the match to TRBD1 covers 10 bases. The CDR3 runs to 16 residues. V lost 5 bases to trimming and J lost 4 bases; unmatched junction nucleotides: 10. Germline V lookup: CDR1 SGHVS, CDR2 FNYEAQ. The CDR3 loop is CASSPWTGGTGETQYF. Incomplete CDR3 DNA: TGTGCCAGCAGCCCGTGGACAGGGGGAACGGGAGAGACC.

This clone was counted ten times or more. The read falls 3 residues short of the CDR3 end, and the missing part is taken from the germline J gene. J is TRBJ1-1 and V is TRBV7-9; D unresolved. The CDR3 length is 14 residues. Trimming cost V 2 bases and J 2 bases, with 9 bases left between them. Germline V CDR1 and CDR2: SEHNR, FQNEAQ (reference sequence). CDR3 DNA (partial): TGTGCCAGCAGCTTAAGTCTCGGTAACACTGAA. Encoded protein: CASSLSLGNTE. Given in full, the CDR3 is CASSLSLGNTEAFF.

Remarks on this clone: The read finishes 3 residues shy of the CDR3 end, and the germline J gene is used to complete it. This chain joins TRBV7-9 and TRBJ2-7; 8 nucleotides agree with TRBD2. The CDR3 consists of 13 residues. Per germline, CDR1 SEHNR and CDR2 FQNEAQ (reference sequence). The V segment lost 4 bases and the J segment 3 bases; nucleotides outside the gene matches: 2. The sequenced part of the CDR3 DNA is TGTGCCAGCAGCTCCGGGACTAGCTACGAG. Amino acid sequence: CASSSGTSYE. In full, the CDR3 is CASSSGTSYEQYF.

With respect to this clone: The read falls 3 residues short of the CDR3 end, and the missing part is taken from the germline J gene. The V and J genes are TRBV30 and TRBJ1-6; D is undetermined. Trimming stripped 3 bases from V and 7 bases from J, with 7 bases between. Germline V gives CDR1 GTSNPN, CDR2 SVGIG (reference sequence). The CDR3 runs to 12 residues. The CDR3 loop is CAWSTRNSPLHF. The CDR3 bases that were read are TGTGCCTGGAGCACAAGGAATTCACCC.

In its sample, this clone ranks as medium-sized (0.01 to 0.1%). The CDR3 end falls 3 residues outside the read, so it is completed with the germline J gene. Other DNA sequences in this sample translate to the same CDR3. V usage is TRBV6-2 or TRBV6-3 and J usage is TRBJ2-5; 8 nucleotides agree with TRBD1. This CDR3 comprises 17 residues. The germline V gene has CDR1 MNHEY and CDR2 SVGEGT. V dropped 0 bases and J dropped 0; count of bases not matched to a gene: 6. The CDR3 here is CASSYSHRTGYQETQYF. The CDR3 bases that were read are TGTGCCAGCAGTTACTCCCACAGGACAGGGTACCAAGAGACC.

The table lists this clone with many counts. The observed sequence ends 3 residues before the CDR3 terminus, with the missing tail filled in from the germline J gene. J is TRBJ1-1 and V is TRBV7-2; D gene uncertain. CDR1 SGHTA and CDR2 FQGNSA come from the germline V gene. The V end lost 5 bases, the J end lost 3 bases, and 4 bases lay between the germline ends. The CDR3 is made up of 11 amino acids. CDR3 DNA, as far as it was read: TGTGCCAGCAGCCCGTACACTGAA. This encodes CASSPYTE. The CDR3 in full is CASSPYTEAFF.

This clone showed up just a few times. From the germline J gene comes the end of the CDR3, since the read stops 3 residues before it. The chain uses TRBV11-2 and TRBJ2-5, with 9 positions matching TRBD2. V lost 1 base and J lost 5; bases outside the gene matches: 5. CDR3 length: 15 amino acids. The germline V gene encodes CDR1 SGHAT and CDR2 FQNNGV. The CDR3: CASSLGGGARETQYF. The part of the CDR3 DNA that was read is TGTGCCAGCAGCTTAGGCGGGGGGGCCAGGGAGACC.

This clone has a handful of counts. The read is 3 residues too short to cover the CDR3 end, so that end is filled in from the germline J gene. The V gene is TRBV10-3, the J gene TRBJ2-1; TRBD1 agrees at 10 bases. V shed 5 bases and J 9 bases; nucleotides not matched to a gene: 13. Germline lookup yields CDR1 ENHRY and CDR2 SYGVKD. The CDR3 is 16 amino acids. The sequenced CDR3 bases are TGTGCCATCAGTCTTGGACAGGGGGGCTTTGTAGGTGAG. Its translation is CAISLGQGGFVGE. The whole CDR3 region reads CAISLGQGGFVGEQFF.

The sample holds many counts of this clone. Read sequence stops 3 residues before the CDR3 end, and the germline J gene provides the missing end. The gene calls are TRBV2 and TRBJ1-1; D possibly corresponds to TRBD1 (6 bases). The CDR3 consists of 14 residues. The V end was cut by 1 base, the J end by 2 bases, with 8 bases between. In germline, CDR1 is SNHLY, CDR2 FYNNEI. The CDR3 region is CASSEVQGNTEAFF. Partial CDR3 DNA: TGTGCCAGCAGTGAAGTACAGGGAAACACTGAA.

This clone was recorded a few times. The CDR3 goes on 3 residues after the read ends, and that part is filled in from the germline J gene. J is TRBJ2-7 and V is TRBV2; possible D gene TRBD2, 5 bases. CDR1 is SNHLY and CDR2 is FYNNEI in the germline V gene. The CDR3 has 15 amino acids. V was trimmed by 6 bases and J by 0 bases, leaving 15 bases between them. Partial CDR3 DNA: TGTGCCAGCAGCCAGCCCGGGGTGGGCTCCTACGAG. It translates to CASSQPGVGSYE. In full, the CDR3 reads CASSQPGVGSYEQYF.

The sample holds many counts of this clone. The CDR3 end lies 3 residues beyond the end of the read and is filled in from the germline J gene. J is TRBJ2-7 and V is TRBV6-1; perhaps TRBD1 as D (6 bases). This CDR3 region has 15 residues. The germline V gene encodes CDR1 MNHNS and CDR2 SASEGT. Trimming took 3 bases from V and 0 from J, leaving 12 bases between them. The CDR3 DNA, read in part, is TGTGCCAGCAGTGACCGAGGACAGAGCTCCTACGAG. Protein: CASSDRGQSSYE. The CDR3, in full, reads CASSDRGQSSYEQYF.

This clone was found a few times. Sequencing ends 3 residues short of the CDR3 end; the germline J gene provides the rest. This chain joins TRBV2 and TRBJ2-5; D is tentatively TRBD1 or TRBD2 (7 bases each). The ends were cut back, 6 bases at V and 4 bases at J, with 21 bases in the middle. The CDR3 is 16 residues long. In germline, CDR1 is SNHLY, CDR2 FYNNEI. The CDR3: CASSSRWGGGVETQYF. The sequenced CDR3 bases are TGTGCCAGCAGCTCACGGTGGGGAGGGGGCGTAGAGACC.

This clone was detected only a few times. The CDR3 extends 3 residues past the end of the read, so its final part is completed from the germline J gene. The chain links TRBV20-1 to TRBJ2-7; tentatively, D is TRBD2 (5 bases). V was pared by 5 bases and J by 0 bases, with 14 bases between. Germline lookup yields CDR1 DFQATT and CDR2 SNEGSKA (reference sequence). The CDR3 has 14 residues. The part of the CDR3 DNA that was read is TGCAGTGCTGCCACTAGTCCCGGCTCCTACGAG. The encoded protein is CSAATSPGSYE. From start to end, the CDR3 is CSAATSPGSYEQYF.

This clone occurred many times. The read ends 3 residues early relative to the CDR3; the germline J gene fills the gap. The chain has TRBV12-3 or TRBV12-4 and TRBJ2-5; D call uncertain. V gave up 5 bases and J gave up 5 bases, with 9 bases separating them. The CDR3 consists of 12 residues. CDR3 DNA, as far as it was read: TGTGCCAGCAGTCCCGTTCGGGAGACC. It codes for CASSPVRET. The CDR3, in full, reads CASSPVRETQYF.

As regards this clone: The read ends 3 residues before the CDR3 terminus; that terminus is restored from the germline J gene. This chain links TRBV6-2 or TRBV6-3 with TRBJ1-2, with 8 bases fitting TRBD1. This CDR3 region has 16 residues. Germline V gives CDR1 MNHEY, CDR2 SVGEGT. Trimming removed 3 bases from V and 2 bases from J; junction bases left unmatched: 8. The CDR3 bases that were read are TGTGCCAGCAGTTATAAGGACAGGGTTCAGAACTATGGC. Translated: CASSYKDRVQNYG. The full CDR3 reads CASSYKDRVQNYGYTF.

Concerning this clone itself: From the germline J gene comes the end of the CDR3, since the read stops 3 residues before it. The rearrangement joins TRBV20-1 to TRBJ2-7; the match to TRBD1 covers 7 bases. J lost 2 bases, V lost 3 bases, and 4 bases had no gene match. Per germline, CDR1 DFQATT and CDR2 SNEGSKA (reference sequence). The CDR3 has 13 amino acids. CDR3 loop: CSASRQGTYEQYF. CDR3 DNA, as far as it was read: TGCAGTGCTAGTAGACAGGGTACCTACGAG.

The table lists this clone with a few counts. This CDR3 is CASSLGYGQYGYTF. The CDR3 DNA, read in part, is TGTGCCAGCAGCTTGGGCTATGGGCAGTATGGC. The chain links TRBV5-6 to TRBJ1-2; no clear D gene. The CDR3 end lies 3 residues beyond the end of the read and is filled in from the germline J gene. The germline V and J ends were trimmed by 0 bases and 5 bases, with 11 bases remaining between them. CDR1 is SGHDT, CDR2 YYEEEE, per germline. The CDR3 runs to 14 residues.

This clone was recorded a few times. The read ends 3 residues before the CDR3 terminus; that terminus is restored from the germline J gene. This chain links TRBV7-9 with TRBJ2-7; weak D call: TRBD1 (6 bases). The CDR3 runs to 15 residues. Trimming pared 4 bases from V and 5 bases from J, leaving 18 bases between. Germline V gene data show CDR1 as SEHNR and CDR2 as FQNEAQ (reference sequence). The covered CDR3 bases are TGTGCCAGCAGCTCCCAGGGGACGGCCATAAACGAG. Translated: CASSSQGTAINE. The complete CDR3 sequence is CASSSQGTAINEQYF.